A selection of T cell receptor beta chains follows, all from one sample in a study of blood T cell repertoires in COVID-19. Sequencing was performed with immunoSEQ multiplex PCR; in TCRdb, only in-frame clones are kept and a portion is missing. Of about 58,000 clones listed, around nine tenths are singletons. Specimen: peripheral blood. All receptors come from a woman aged 55-69 years with active COVID-19. The CDR3 runs from the conserved cysteine through the conserved F or W. A D gene is named only where the DNA matches it firmly. A clone size is listed for some rows: how often the clone was seen (once, few, many), or a class if it is expanded.

TRBJ1-4	TRBD1	TRBV5-1	-	TGCGCCAGCAGCTTACAGGGGTCCGGTGAAAAACTGTTTTTT	CASSLQGSGEKLFF
TRBJ2-2	TRBD2	TRBV18	-	TGTGCCAGCTCACCACCTAGCGGGGCGACCGGGGAGCTGTTTTTT	CASSPPSGATGELFF
TRBJ1-6	-	TRBV28	-	TGTGCCAGCAGTCCGGGGGGAGTCAATAACTATAATTCACCCCTCCACTTT	CASSPGGVNNYNSPLHF
TRBJ2-4	-	TRBV7-8	-	TGTGCCAGCAGCTCTTATCGCGGAGAGTTAGCCAAAAACATTCAGTACTTC	CASSSYRGELAKNIQYF
TRBJ1-6	-	TRBV7-8	-	TGTGCCAGCAGCTTAGAGGCGGTAGGAAATTCACCCCTCCACTTT	CASSLEAVGNSPLHF
TRBJ1-1	TRBD1	TRBV7-9	-	TGTGCCAGCAGCTCCGGGACAGTGAACACTGAAGCTTTCTTT	CASSSGTVNTEAFF
TRBJ1-2	-	TRBV2	-	TGTGCCAGCAGGGTGGGGGGGATCTATGGCTACACCTTC	CASRVGGIYGYTF
TRBJ1-6	-	TRBV5-1	-	TGCGCCAGCAGCTATAGTACAAGGAGCTCCTATAATTCACCCCTCCACTTT	CASSYSTRSSYNSPLHF
TRBJ2-3	-	TRBV29-1	-	TGCAGCGTTGAGGGGCTCACAGATACGCAGTATTTT	CSVEGLTDTQYF
TRBJ1-6	-	TRBV14	once	TGTGCCAGCAGCCACCCCAACACGCAACTCCACTTT	CASSHPNTQLHF
TRBJ2-5	-	TRBV7-9	-	TGTGCCAGCAGCTCCTACTCGGGGAGACAAGAGACCCAGTACTTC	CASSSYSGRQETQYF
TRBJ2-5	TRBD1	TRBV6-5	-	TGTGCCAGCTCTGGGACAGGGAACGGGGAGACCCAGTACTTC	CASSGTGNGETQYF
TRBJ2-4	-	TRBV10-1	-	TGCGCCAGCAGTGTCCCCTACAGGGGACTCCCCCTACTAGCCAAAAACATTCAGTACTTC	CASSVPYRGLPLLAKNIQYF
TRBJ2-1	-	TRBV9	-	TGTGCCAGCAGCGTAGAGGTGGGGGCCCCCTACAATGAGCAGTTCTTC	CASSVEVGAPYNEQFF
TRBJ1-4	TRBD1	TRBV5-8	-	TGTGCCAGCAGCCCGGGACAGACTGCAACTAATGAAAAACTGTTTTTT	CASSPGQTATNEKLFF
TRBJ2-1	TRBD2	TRBV19	-	TGTGCCAGTAGTATGGGTCTAGCGGGGGGGCCTTACAATGAGCAGTTCTTC	CASSMGLAGGPYNEQFF
TRBJ2-1	-	TRBV12-5	-	TGTGCTAGTGGCCTAGGGAGCGGTGAGCAGTTCTTC	CASGLGSGEQFF
TRBJ1-6	-	TRBV27	-	TGTGCCAGCAGTTTGAAGGGGCGGTATTCACCCCTCCACTTT	CASSLKGRYSPLHF
TRBJ2-3	TRBD2	TRBV7-9	-	TGTGCCAGCAGCCTTAGCGGGGGGGCGCGTACGCAGTATTTT	CASSLSGGARTQYF
TRBJ2-2	-	TRBV18	few	TGTGCCAGCTCACCACTTGGAGGGTCGGGCTACACCGGGGAGCTGTTTTTT	CASSPLGGSGYTGELFF
TRBJ2-3	TRBD2	TRBV3-1/TRBV3-2	-	TGTGCCAGCAGCCTAGGAGCGGGGGCGGGAGATACGCAGTATTTT	CASSLGAGAGDTQYF
TRBJ1-4	-	TRBV5-6	-	TGTGCCAGCAGCTTGGGGCGCTCGGCGGTAACTAATGAAAAACTGTTTTTT	CASSLGRSAVTNEKLFF
TRBJ2-1	TRBD1	TRBV29-1	-	TGCAGCGTTGCGCCACAGGGGGCAGGTTACAATGAGCAGTTCTTC	CSVAPQGAGYNEQFF
TRBJ2-1	TRBD2	TRBV11-3	-	TGTGCCAGCGGACCGGGGCTAGCGGGTGAGCAGTTCTTC	CASGPGLAGEQFF
TRBJ2-4	-	TRBV19	-	TGTGCCAGTAGTATAGGAGGGTTGTTATCGAAAAACATTCAGTACTTC	CASSIGGLLSKNIQYF
TRBJ1-1	-	TRBV10-3	-	TGTGCCATCAGTGATTATGCGGGCATGAACACTGAAGCTTTCTTT	CAISDYAGMNTEAFF
TRBJ1-1	-	TRBV11-2	-	TGTGCCAGCAGCCCAATTACGGGGTGGGTCGTGAACACTGAAGCTTTCTTT	CASSPITGWVVNTEAFF
TRBJ2-1	TRBD2	TRBV3-1/TRBV3-2	-	TGTGCCAGCAGCCAAGGACTAGCGGGGGGGCCGGGTGAGCAGTTCTTC	CASSQGLAGGPGEQFF
TRBJ2-3	TRBD1	TRBV7-3	-	TGTGCCAGCAGCCCCCAGGGGGCGTTGTTAGATACGCAGTATTTT	CASSPQGALLDTQYF
TRBJ2-3	-	TRBV20-1	-	TGCAGTGCTAGATGGGGCTATACGCAGTATTTT	CSARWGYTQYF
TRBJ1-5	TRBD1	TRBV7-9	few	TGTGCCAGCAGCTCCAACAGGGGATCCAATCAGCCCCAGCATTTT	CASSSNRGSNQPQHF
TRBJ2-7	-	TRBV5-1	once	TGCGCCAGCAGCTTGGTGGCAGGATTTTCCTACGAGCAGTACTTC	CASSLVAGFSYEQYF
TRBJ2-1	-	TRBV4-1	-	TGCGCCAGCAGCCAAGGGGACACGGCGAGGTACAATGAGCAGTTCTTC	CASSQGDTARYNEQFF
TRBJ1-3	TRBD1	TRBV3-1/TRBV3-2	-	TGTGCCAGCAGCCACCGACAGGGGAAAGGGTACACCATATATTTT	CASSHRQGKGYTIYF
TRBJ2-7	TRBD2	TRBV4-2	-	TGTGCCAGCAGCCAAGAGGTAGCGGGGGGGAACTCCTACGAGCAGTACTTC	CASSQEVAGGNSYEQYF
TRBJ2-7	TRBD1	TRBV7-3	-	TGTGCCAGCAGCTCGGGGACAGCCTCTCAGCAGTACTTC	CASSSGTASQQYF
TRBJ1-1	-	TRBV5-4	-	TGTGCCAGCAGCTTGAATAGGGGCGTGAACACTGAAGCTTTCTTT	CASSLNRGVNTEAFF
TRBJ1-2	-	TRBV20-1	-	TGCAGTGCTAGTACGCAGGGAAACTATGGCTACACCTTC	CSASTQGNYGYTF
TRBJ1-2	-	TRBV4-3	once	TGCGCCAGCAGCCAAGAGTCGGGAAGTAGGTATGGCTACACCTTC	CASSQESGSRYGYTF
TRBJ1-5	-	TRBV6-2/TRBV6-3	-	TGTGCCAGCAGTGACAGTAGCAATCAGCCCCAGCATTTT	CASSDSSNQPQHF
TRBJ2-1	-	TRBV7-7	-	TGTGCCAGCAGCTTAGGCCTTAATCCCCATTTCGGCAATGAGCAGTTCTTC	CASSLGLNPHFGNEQFF
TRBJ2-2	TRBD2	TRBV6-2/TRBV6-3	-	TGTGCCAGCAGTTACCGACTAGCGGGGGGGCCCCGGGAGCTGTTTTTT	CASSYRLAGGPRELFF
TRBJ2-1	TRBD2	TRBV5-1	-	TGCGCCAGCAGCCCCTCGACTAGCTTGAGTGCCCTGGCGTCCGATTTCTTC	CASSPSTSLSALASDFF
TRBJ1-6	-	TRBV3-1/TRBV3-2	-	TGTGCCAGCAGCCAAGATCCCGGGGGTTCACCCCTCCACTTT	CASSQDPGGSPLHF
TRBJ1-1	TRBD1	TRBV5-6	-	TGTGCCAGCAGTTCAACAGGGGGAACTGAAGCTTTCTTT	CASSSTGGTEAFF
TRBJ2-1	TRBD2	TRBV27	-	TGTGCCAGCAGTCCGGGACTAGCAAGAACGCGGTCCTACAATGAGCAGTTCTTC	CASSPGLARTRSYNEQFF
TRBJ2-1	TRBD2	TRBV5-1	once	TGCGCCAGCTCCAGCGGGGGGGCAGGAGAGCAGTTCTTC	CASSSGGAGEQFF
TRBJ2-3	-	TRBV9	once	TGTGCCAGCAGCCTCGGGGGTCGAATAGATACGCAGTATTTT	CASSLGGRIDTQYF
TRBJ2-5	-	TRBV9	-	TGTGCCAGCAGCGTCGGGTTCAAAGAGACCCAGTACTTC	CASSVGFKETQYF
TRBJ1-5	TRBD1	TRBV2	once	TGTGCCAGCAGCCCACACGGGACAGCCGCTAGTCAGCCCCAGCATTTT	CASSPHGTAASQPQHF
TRBJ2-6	TRBD2	TRBV9	-	TGTGCCAGCAGCTCGCCGGGGGGGACATCGGCTGGGGCCAACGTCCTGACTTTC	CASSSPGGTSAGANVLTF
TRBJ1-1	TRBD1	TRBV5-5	-	TGTGCCAGCAGCTTGGAGGCAGGGGGCTGGACTGAAGCTTTCTTT	CASSLEAGGWTEAFF
TRBJ1-4	TRBD1	TRBV7-7	-	TGTGCCAGCAGCTTGCCCGGGACAGGGGGTGAAAAACTGTTTTTT	CASSLPGTGGEKLFF
TRBJ2-1	TRBD2	TRBV27	-	TGTGCCAGCAGTTTAGGAGCGGGGGATTACAATGAGCAGTTCTTC	CASSLGAGDYNEQFF